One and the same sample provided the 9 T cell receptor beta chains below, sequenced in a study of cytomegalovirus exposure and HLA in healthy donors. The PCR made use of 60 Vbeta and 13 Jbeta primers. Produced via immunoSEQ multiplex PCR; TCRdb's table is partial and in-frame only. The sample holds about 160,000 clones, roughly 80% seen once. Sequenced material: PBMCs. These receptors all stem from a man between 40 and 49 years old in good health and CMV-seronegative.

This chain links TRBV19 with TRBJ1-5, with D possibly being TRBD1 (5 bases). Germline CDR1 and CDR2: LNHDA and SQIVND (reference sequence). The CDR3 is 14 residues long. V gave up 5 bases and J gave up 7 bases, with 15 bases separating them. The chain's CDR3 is CASSVLEGSQPQHF. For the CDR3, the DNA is TGTGCCAGTAGTGTCCTGGAGGGGAGCCAGCCCCAGCATTTT.

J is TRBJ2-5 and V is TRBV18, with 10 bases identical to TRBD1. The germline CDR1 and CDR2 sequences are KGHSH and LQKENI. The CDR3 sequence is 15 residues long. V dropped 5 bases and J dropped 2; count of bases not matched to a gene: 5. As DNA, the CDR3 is TGTGCCAGCTCATCCGGGACAGGGGAACAAGAGACCCAGTACTTC. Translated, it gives CASSSGTGEQETQYF.

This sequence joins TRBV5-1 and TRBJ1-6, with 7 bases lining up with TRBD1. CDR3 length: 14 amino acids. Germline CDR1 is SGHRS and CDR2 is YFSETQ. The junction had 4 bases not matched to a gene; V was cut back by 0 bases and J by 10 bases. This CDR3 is CASSLGTGQSPLHF. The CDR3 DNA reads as TGCGCCAGCAGCTTGGGGACAGGACAGTCACCCCTCCACTTT.

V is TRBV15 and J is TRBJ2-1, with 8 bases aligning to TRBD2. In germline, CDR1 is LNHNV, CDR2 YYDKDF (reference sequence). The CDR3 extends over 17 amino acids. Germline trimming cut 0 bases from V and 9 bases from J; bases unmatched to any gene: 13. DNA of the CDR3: TGTGCCACCAGCAGAGATTCGGGGGGGCGAAGAATAAGTGAGCAGTTCTTC. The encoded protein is CATSRDSGGRRISEQFF.

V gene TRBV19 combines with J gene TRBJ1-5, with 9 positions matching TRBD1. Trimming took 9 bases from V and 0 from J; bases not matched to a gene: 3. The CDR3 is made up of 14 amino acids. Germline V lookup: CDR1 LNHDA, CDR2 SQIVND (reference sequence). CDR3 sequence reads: CASHRGLSNQPQHF. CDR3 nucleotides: TGTGCCAGCCACAGGGGGCTTAGCAATCAGCCCCAGCATTTT.

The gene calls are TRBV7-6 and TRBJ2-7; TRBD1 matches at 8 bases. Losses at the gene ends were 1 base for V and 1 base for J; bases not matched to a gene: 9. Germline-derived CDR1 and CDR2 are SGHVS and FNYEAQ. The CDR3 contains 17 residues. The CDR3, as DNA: TGTGCCAGCAGCTTAGGACCCACCGGGACAGGTTCCTACGAGCAGTACTTC. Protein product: CASSLGPTGTGSYEQYF.

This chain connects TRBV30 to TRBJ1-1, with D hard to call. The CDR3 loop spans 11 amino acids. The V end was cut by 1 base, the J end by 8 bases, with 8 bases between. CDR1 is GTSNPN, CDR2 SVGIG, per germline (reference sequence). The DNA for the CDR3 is TGTGCCTGGAGTGACGGGAGGGAAGCTTTCTTT. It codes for CAWSDGREAFF. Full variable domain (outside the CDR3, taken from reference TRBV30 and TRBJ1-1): SQTIHQWPATLVQPVGSPLSLECTVEGTSNPNLYWYRQAAGRGLQLLFYSVGIGQISSEVPQNLSASRPQDRQFILSSKKLLLSDSGFYLCAWSDGREAFFGQGTRLTVV.

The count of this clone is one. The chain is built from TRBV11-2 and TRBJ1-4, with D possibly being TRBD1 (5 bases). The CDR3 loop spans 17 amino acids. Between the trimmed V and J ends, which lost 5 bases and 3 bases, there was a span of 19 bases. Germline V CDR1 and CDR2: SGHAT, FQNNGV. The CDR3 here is CASSLIARRAANEKLFF. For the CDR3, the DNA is TGTGCCAGCAGCCTAATTGCACGCAGGGCCGCTAATGAAAAACTGTTTTTT.

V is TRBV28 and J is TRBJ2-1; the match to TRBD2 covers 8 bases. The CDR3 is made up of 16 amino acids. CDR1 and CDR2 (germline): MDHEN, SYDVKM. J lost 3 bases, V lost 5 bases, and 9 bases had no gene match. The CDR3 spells CASSVTSGRIYNEQFF. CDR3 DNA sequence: TGTGCCAGCAGTGTTACTAGCGGTCGGATCTACAATGAGCAGTTCTTC.